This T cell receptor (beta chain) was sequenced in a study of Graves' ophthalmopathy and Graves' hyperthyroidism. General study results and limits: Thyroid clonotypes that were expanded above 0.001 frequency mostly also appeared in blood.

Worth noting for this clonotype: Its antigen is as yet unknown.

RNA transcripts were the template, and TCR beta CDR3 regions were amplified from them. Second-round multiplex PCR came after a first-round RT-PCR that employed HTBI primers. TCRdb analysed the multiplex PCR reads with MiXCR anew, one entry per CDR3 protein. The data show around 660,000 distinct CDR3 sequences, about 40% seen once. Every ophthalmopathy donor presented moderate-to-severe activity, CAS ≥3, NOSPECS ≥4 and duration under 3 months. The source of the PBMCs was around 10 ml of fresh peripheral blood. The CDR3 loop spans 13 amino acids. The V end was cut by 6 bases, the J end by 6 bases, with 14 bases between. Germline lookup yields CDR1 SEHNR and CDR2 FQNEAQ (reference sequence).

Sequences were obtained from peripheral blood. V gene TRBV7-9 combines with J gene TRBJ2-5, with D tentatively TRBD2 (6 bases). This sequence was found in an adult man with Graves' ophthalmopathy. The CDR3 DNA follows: TGTGCCAGCAGACCGGGGGAAAGGAAGACCCAGTACTTC. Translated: CASRPGERKTQYF. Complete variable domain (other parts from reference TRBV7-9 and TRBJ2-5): DTGVSQNPRHKITKRGQNVTFRCDPISEHNRLYWYRQTLGQGPEFLTYFQNEAQLEKSRLLSDRFSAERPKGSFSTLEIQRTEQGDSAMYLCASRPGERKTQYFGPGTRLLVL.